The 29 T cell receptor beta chains below all came from one sample that was sequenced in a study of cytomegalovirus exposure and HLA in healthy donors. The PCR was carried out with 60 Vbeta primers and 13 Jbeta primers. Profiling relied on immunoSEQ multiplex PCR, and the TCRdb table lists in-frame clones only, not all of them. This sample's clone table lists about 77,000 clones. Sequencing input: PBMCs. The source of these receptors is a man aged 50 to 59 in good health and CMV-seropositive.

CDR3 sequence: CASTSRGLAGNNEQFF. The CDR3 DNA reads TGTGCCAGCACCTCCAGAGGACTAGCGGGAAACAATGAGCAGTTCTTC. V gene TRBV9 combines with J gene TRBJ2-1; 12 nucleotides agree with TRBD2. The CDR3 loop spans 16 amino acids. V was pared by 6 bases and J by 5 bases, with 9 bases of the junction left unmatched. Germline-derived CDR1 and CDR2 are SGDLS and YYNGEE.

The J gene is TRBJ1-1, the V gene TRBV5-1; D ambiguous. Germline CDR1 is SGHRS and CDR2 is YFSETQ. V shed 4 bases and J shed 3 bases, with 10 bases lying between them. This CDR3 is built from 13 residues. For the CDR3, the DNA is TGCGCCAGCAGCCCACAGATCGACACTGAAGCTTTCTTT. Protein sequence: CASSPQIDTEAFF.

V usage is TRBV18 and J usage is TRBJ1-1; D gene unclear. Per germline, CDR1 KGHSH and CDR2 LQKENI. V lost 6 bases and J 3 bases, leaving 14 bases between the germline ends. There are 14 residues in the CDR3. DNA of the CDR3: TGTGCCAGCTCGCGCGGGGATGGAGACACTGAAGCTTTCTTT. As protein: CASSRGDGDTEAFF.

J is TRBJ2-3 and V is TRBV10-3; 9 positions match TRBD1. The germline V gene encodes CDR1 ENHRY and CDR2 SYGVKD. The CDR3 contains 16 residues. V dropped 0 bases and J dropped 4; count of bases not matched to a gene: 5. CDR3 amino acids: CAISESNRDRADTQYF. The CDR3 DNA reads as TGTGCCATCAGTGAGTCCAACCGGGACAGGGCAGATACGCAGTATTTT.

With regard to this clone: Other nucleotide sequences from this sample produce the same CDR3. V usage is TRBV19 and J usage is TRBJ2-3; 7 bases are shared with TRBD2. The CDR3 is 18 residues long. Germline V gene sequence: CDR1 LNHDA, CDR2 SQIVND (reference sequence). The CDR3 region has the DNA TGTGCTTTCAGGAAGTTGGAGGGTCTAGCGGTTAGCACAGATACGCAGTATTTT. It codes for CAFRKLEGLAVSTDTQYF.

This chain links TRBV6-6 with TRBJ1-2; D remains unclear. Germline CDR1 and CDR2: MNHNY and SVGAGI (reference sequence). The CDR3 is 15 amino acids. Trimming removed 2 bases at V and 8 bases at J, with 18 bases between. CDR3 protein: CASSYPRGGIPGYTF. The DNA for the CDR3 is TGTGCCAGCAGTTACCCCCGTGGCGGCATCCCGGGCTACACCTTC.

The DNA for the CDR3 is TGTGCGGCGGGGAGCTCCTACGAGCAGTACGTC. Translated, it gives CAAGSSYEQYV. The chain is built from TRBV10-3 and TRBJ2-7, with a weak D call TRBD2 (6 bases). Per germline, CDR1 ENHRY and CDR2 SYGVKD. This CDR3 has 11 residues.

CDR3 coding DNA: TGTGCCAGCAGTTATGGGGACAGCTATGGCTACACCTTC. It codes for CASSYGDSYGYTF. The V and J genes are TRBV6-1 and TRBJ1-2, with 7 nucleotides matching TRBD1. The J segment lost 4 bases and the V segment lost 5 bases, leaving 4 bases of the junction unmatched. Germline assignment: CDR1 MNHNS and CDR2 SASEGT. This CDR3 comprises 13 residues.

The chain is built from TRBV19 and TRBJ1-5, with 9 bases matching TRBD1. The CDR3 contains 14 residues. V was clipped by 6 bases and J by 7 bases; unmatched bases: 7. Germline V gives CDR1 LNHDA, CDR2 SQIVND (reference sequence). The CDR3 DNA reads TGTGCCAGTAGATCAGACAGGGGGAGACAGCCCCAGCATTTT. This codes for CASRSDRGRQPQHF.

The chain uses TRBV2 and TRBJ1-2; D possibly corresponds to TRBD1 (6 bases). The CDR3 has 13 residues. V dropped 5 bases and J dropped 7 bases, with 14 bases sitting between them. The V gene's germline CDR1 is SNHLY and CDR2 FYNNEI. The CDR3 nucleotides read TGTGCCAGCAGTTTAGAAGGGGGTATTGGCTACACCTTC. Its translation: CASSLEGGIGYTF.

This rearrangement joins TRBV7-2 to TRBJ2-5, with D perhaps matching TRBD2 (5 bases). Deletions cut 1 base from V and 5 bases from J, with 8 bases between. The CDR3 totals 13 residues. The germline CDR1 and CDR2 sequences are SGHTA and FQGNSA. The CDR3 region has the DNA TGTGCCAGCAGCTTAGGGAGAGGGGAGACCCAGTACTTC. Translated: CASSLGRGETQYF. Full variable domain (remainder filled in from reference TRBV7-2 and TRBJ2-5): GAGVSQSPSNKVTEKGKDVELRCDPISGHTALYWYRQSLGQGLEFLIYFQGNSAPDKSGLPSDRFSAERTGGSVSTLTIQRTQQEDSAVYLCASSLGRGETQYFGPGTRLLVL.

V gene TRBV2 combines with J gene TRBJ2-5; TRBD1 matches 7 bases. There are 13 residues in the CDR3. V lost 5 bases to trimming and J lost 6 bases; unmatched junction nucleotides: 6. The V gene's germline CDR1 is SNHLY and CDR2 FYNNEI. The CDR3 sequence is CASSSGTVQTQYF. CDR3 DNA sequence: TGTGCCAGCAGTTCCGGGACAGTGCAGACCCAGTACTTC.

The chain couples TRBV6-4 to TRBJ2-7, with D uncertain. CDR3 size: 15 residues. Germline CDR1 MRHNA, CDR2 SNTAGT. The V and J ends lost 2 bases and 2 bases respectively, with 13 bases between them. For the CDR3, the DNA is TGTGCCAGCAGTGACGTCCTCCCGGGTGCCTACGAGCAGTACTTC. Residues: CASSDVLPGAYEQYF.

CDR3 nucleotides: TGTGCCAGCAGTCCAACACCGACAGGGAACACTGAAGCTTTCTTT. Translating it yields CASSPTPTGNTEAFF. This sequence joins TRBV2 and TRBJ1-1, with a weak D call TRBD1 (6 bases). With 5 bases removed from V and 1 base from J, the gap between germline ends came to 14 bases. The germline V gene has CDR1 SNHLY and CDR2 FYNNEI. The CDR3 has 15 residues.

The V call is TRBV18, the J call TRBJ2-2, with 7 positions matching TRBD1. The CDR3 is 16 residues long. The germline CDR1 and CDR2 sequences are KGHSH and LQKENI. Losses at the gene ends were 5 bases for V and 2 bases for J; bases not matched to a gene: 8. The CDR3 coding sequence is TGTGCCAGCTCATTAGCCGGGACAGACAACACCGGGGAGCTGTTTTTT. Translation gives CASSLAGTDNTGELFF.

The V call is TRBV7-2, the J call TRBJ2-7, with 10 bases fitting TRBD1. Germline V CDR1 and CDR2: SGHTA, FQGNSA. The CDR3 has 16 residues. The trim removed 5 bases at V and 3 bases at J, leaving 10 bases unmatched. The CDR3 DNA sequence: TGTGCCAGCAGCCGGGGGACCGGGACAGGGGTCTACGAGCAGTACTTC. Translation gives CASSRGTGTGVYEQYF.

V is TRBV5-1 and J is TRBJ1-2; TRBD1 aligns across 11 bases. This CDR3 is built from 16 residues. Germline V gives CDR1 SGHRS, CDR2 YFSETQ. J lost 8 bases, V lost 0 bases, and 9 bases had no gene match. The CDR3 coding sequence is TGCGCCAGCAGCTTGGGGGGCGGACAGGGGGCTGAAGGCTACACCTTC. It encodes CASSLGGGQGAEGYTF.

The chain links TRBV6-6 to TRBJ1-2; TRBD1 might be the D (5 bases). The V and J ends lost 6 bases and 8 bases respectively, with 16 bases between them. The CDR3 length is 13 residues. Germline-derived CDR1 and CDR2 are MNHNY and SVGAGI (reference sequence). CDR3 region: CASSGVGGGGYTF. The CDR3 nucleotides are TGTGCCAGCAGCGGAGTCGGGGGTGGAGGCTACACCTTC.

The rearrangement uses TRBV7-9 and TRBJ2-7; possibly TRBD1 for D (7 bases). Trimming removed 8 bases from V and 1 base from J, with 15 bases in between. Germline values: CDR1 SEHNR, CDR2 FQNEAQ (reference sequence). This CDR3 is built from 14 residues. Here the CDR3 reads CASAGQGGSYEQYF. DNA of the CDR3: TGTGCCAGCGCGGGGCAGGGGGGATCCTACGAGCAGTACTTC.

The chain is built from TRBV14 and TRBJ2-1, with a weak D call TRBD1 (6 bases). Trimming cost V 0 bases and J 4 bases, with 10 bases left between them. This CDR3 contains 15 residues. Germline V CDR1 and CDR2: SGHDN, FVKESK. CDR3 coding DNA: TGTGCCAGCAGCCAAGACTCGGACAGTTACAATGAGCAGTTCTTC. Translating it yields CASSQDSDSYNEQFF. The full variable domain, in which reference TRBV14 and TRBJ2-1 provide the parts outside the CDR3, is EAGVTQFPSHSVIEKGQTVTLRCDPISGHDNLYWYRRVMGKEIKFLLHFVKESKQDESGMPNNRFLAERTGGTYSTLKVQPAELEDSGVYFCASSQDSDSYNEQFFGPGTRLTVL.

The CDR3 reads CASTRQGDEQYF. CDR3 DNA sequence: TGTGCCAGCACCCGACAGGGGGACGAGCAGTACTTC. This sequence joins TRBV6-5 and TRBJ2-7; 9 bases are a match to TRBD1. Germline CDR1 MNHEY, CDR2 SVGAGI. The trim removed 7 bases at V and 5 bases at J, leaving 3 bases unmatched. The CDR3 runs to 12 residues.

V is TRBV6-5 and J is TRBJ1-2; the D is unclear. Germline CDR1 MNHEY, CDR2 SVGAGI. The length of the CDR3 is 12 residues. V lost 6 bases to trimming and J lost 8 bases, with 13 bases between them. CDR3 sequence: CASRQIQEGYTF. The CDR3, as DNA: TGTGCCAGCAGACAGATCCAGGAAGGCTACACCTTC.

The V call is TRBV4-1, the J call TRBJ2-1, with D possibly being TRBD2 (5 bases). Per the germline V gene, CDR1 is MGHRA and CDR2 is YSYEKL. This CDR3 region has 16 residues. Trimming took off 4 bases at V and 7 bases at J, with 20 bases between the two ends. CDR3 bases: TGCGCCAGCAGCCTCTTTCGGGATGTAGTAAAAAATGAGCAGTTCTTC. This gives the protein CASSLFRDVVKNEQFF.

The rearrangement links TRBV30 to TRBJ1-2, with D unresolved. The CDR3 totals 14 residues. Germline V gene sequence: CDR1 GTSNPN, CDR2 SVGIG (reference sequence). The V and J ends lost 2 bases and 8 bases respectively, with 18 bases between them. Here the CDR3 reads CAWSLAGPVGGYTF. Written as DNA, the CDR3 is TGTGCCTGGAGTCTCGCTGGCCCCGTCGGGGGCTACACCTTC.

The gene calls are TRBV9 and TRBJ1-1; 9 nucleotides match TRBD1. This CDR3 comprises 15 residues. Germline CDR1 reads SGDLS; CDR2 reads YYNGEE. Trimming removed 0 bases from V and 4 bases from J; junction bases left unmatched: 4. The CDR3 region is CASSVATGGGTEAFF. CDR3 nucleotide sequence: TGTGCCAGCAGCGTAGCTACAGGGGGCGGCACTGAAGCTTTCTTT. Full variable domain (rest looked up from reference TRBV9 and TRBJ1-1): DSGVTQTPKHLITATGQRVTLRCSPRSGDLSVYWYQQSLDQGLQFLIQYYNGEERAKGNILERFSAQQFPDLHSELNLSSLELGDSALYFCASSVATGGGTEAFFGQGTRLTVV.

V usage is TRBV5-1 and J usage is TRBJ2-2; possibly TRBD1 for D (5 bases). CDR3 size: 15 residues. Germline-derived CDR1 and CDR2 are SGHRS and YFSETQ. Trimming took off 1 base at V and 3 bases at J, with 10 bases between the two ends. CDR3 sequence reads: CASSLQAGYTGELFF. The CDR3 DNA follows: TGCGCCAGCAGCTTGCAGGCAGGGTACACCGGGGAGCTGTTTTTT.

The chain couples TRBV5-1 to TRBJ2-7; 11 bases agree with TRBD2. The CDR3 is made up of 14 amino acids. Germline V lookup: CDR1 SGHRS, CDR2 YFSETQ. Losses at the gene ends were 4 bases for V and 9 bases for J; bases not matched to a gene: 9. The CDR3 DNA is TGCGCCAGCAGCGAATTGACTAGCGGGGCCGCGCAGTACTTC. Protein: CASSELTSGAAQYF.

This rearrangement joins TRBV30 to TRBJ1-5, with 7 bases aligning to TRBD1. Trimming removed 5 bases from V and 7 bases from J; junction bases left unmatched: 5. Germline lookup yields CDR1 GTSNPN and CDR2 SVGIG (reference sequence). CDR3 length equals 12 residues. CDR3 DNA sequence: TGTGCCTGGTCACAGGGGAGGCAGCCCCAGCATTTT. Translation gives CAWSQGRQPQHF.

This CDR3 is CASSEGGNGYTF. The CDR3 DNA reads as TGTGCCAGCAGTGAAGGGGGGAATGGCTACACCTTC. This chain joins TRBV25-1 and TRBJ1-2; tentative D call: TRBD1 (5 bases). Germline V gene data show CDR1 as MGHDK and CDR2 as SYGVNS. The CDR3 runs 12 residues. V was trimmed by 2 bases and J by 6 bases, leaving 7 bases between them.